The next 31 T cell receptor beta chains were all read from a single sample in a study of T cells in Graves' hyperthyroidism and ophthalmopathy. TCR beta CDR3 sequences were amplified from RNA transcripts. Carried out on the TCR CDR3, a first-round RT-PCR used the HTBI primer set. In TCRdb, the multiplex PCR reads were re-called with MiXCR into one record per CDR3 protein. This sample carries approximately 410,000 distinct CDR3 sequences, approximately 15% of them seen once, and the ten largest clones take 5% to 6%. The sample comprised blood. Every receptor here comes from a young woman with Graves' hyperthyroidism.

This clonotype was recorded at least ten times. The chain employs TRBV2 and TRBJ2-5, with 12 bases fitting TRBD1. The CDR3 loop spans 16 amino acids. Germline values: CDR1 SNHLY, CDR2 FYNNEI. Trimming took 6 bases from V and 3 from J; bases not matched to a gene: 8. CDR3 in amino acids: CASRGRDRGPEETQYF. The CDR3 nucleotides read TGTGCCAGCAGGGGCCGGGACAGGGGGCCTGAAGAGACCCAGTACTTC.

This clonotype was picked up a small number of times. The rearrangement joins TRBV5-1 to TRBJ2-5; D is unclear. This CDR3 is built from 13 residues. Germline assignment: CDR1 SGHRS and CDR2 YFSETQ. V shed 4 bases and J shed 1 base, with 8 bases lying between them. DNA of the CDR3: TGCGCCAGCAGCGGCGGAACCCAAGAGACCCAGTACTTC. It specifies CASSGGTQETQYF.

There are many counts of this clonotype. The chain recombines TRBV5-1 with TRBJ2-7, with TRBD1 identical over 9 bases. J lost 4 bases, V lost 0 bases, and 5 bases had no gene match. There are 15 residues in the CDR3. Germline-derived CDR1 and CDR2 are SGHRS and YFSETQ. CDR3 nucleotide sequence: TGCGCCAGCAGCTTGGCCGGGGACAGGGTTTACGAGCAGTACTTC. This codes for CASSLAGDRVYEQYF.

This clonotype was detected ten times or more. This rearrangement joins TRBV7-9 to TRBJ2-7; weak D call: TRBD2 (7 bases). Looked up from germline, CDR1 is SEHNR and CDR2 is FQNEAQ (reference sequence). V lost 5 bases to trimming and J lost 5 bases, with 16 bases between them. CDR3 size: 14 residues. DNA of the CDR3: TGTGCCAGCAGCGGAGGGGGGGTACCCGACGAGCAGTACTTC. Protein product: CASSGGGVPDEQYF.

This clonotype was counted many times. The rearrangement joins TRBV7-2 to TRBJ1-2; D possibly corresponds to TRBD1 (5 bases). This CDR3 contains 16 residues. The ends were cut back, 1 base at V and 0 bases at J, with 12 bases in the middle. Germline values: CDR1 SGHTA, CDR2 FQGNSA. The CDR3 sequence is CASSLGQGAANYGYTF. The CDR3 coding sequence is TGTGCCAGCAGCTTAGGGCAGGGAGCGGCTAACTATGGCTACACCTTC.

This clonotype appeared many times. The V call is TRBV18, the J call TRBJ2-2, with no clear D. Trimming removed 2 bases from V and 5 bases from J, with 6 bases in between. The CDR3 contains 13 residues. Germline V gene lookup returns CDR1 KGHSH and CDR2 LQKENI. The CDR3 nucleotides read TGTGCCAGCTCACCAGAAGAGACCGGGGAGCTGTTTTTT. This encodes CASSPEETGELFF.

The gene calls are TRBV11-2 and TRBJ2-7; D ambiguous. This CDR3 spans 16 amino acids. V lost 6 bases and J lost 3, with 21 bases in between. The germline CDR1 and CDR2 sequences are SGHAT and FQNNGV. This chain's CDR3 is CASSSELRQSYYEQYF. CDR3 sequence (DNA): TGTGCCAGCAGTTCAGAGTTGAGGCAGAGTTACTACGAGCAGTACTTC.

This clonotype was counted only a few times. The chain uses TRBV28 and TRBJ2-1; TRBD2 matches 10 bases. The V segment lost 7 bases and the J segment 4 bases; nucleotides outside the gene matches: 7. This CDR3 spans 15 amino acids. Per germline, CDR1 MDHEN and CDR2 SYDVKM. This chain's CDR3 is CASTTPSGSYNEQFF. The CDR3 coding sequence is TGTGCCAGCACCACCCCTAGCGGGAGTTACAATGAGCAGTTCTTC.

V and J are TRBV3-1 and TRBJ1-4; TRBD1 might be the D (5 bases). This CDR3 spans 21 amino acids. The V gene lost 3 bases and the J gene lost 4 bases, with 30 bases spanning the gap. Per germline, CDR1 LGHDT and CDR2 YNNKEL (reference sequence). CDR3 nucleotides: TGTGCCAGCAGCCAGAAAGGTACCTCGGGACTACTCGACCGTTATAATGAAAAACTGTTTTTT. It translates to CASSQKGTSGLLDRYNEKLFF.

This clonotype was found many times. The CDR3 sequence: CASGVSGAYEQYF. The DNA of the CDR3 is TGTGCCAGCGGAGTTAGCGGGGCCTACGAGCAGTACTTC. The J gene is TRBJ2-7, the V gene TRBV28, with 8 bases matching TRBD2. The germline CDR1 and CDR2 sequences are MDHEN and SYDVKM. This CDR3 has 13 residues. With 8 bases clipped from V and 2 bases from J, the junction kept 5 bases outside the gene matches.

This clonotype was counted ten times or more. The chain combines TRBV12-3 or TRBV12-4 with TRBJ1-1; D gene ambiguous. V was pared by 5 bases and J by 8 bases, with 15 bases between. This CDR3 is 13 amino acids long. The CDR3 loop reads CASSPTSISEAFF. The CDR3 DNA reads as TGTGCCAGCAGTCCTACAAGCATCTCCGAAGCTTTCTTT.

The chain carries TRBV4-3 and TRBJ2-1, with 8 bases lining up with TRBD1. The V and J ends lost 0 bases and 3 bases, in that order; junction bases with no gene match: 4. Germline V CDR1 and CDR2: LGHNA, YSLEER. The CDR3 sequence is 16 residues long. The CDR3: CASSQEGTGGYNEQFF. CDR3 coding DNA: TGCGCCAGCAGCCAAGAAGGCACAGGGGGCTACAATGAGCAGTTCTTC.

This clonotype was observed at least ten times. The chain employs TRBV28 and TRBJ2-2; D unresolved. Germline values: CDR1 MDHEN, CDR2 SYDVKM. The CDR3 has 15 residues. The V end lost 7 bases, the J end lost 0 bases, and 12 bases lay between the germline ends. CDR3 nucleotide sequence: TGTGCCAGCAATGGCATCGGACCGAACACCGGGGAGCTGTTTTTT. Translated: CASNGIGPNTGELFF.

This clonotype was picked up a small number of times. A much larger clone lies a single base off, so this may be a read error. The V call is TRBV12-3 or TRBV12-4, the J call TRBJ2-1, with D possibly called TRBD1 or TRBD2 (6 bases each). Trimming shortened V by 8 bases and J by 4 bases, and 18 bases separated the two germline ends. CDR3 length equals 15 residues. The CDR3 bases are TGTGCCAGCGGACCGGGCGGGACAACTTACAATGAGCAGTTCTTC. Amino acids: CASGPGGTTYNEQFF.

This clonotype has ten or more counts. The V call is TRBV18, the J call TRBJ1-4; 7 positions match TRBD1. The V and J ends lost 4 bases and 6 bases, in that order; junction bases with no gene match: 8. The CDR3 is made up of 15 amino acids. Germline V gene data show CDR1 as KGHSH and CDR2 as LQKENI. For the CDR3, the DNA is TGTGCCAGCTCACGACGGGACAGCCTGTATGAAAAACTGTTTTTT. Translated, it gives CASSRRDSLYEKLFF.

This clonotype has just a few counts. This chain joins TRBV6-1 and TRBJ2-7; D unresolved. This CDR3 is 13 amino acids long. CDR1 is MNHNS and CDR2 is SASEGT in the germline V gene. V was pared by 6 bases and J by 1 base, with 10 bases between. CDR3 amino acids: CASRRERSYEQYF. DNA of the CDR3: TGTGCCAGCAGAAGGGAAAGGTCCTACGAGCAGTACTTC.

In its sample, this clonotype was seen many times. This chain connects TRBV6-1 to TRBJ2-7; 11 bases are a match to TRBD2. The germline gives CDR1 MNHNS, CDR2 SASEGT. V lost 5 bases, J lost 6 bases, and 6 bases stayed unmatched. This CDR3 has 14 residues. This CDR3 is CASSNIAGGSEQYF. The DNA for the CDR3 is TGTGCCAGCAGTAATATAGCGGGAGGGAGCGAGCAGTACTTC.

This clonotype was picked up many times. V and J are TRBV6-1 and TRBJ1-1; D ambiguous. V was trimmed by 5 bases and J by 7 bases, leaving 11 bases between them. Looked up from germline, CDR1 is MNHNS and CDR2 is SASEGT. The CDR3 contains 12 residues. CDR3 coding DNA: TGTGCCAGCAGTTCCGGACGGTTTGAAGCTTTCTTT. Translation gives CASSSGRFEAFF.

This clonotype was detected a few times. The CDR3 region is CASSPSHGNTEAFF. The CDR3 nucleotides read TGTGCCAGCAGTCCATCTCACGGGAACACTGAAGCTTTCTTT. The chain uses TRBV27 and TRBJ1-1; D call uncertain. The V gene lost 5 bases and the J gene lost 1 base, with 11 bases spanning the gap. Per the germline V gene, CDR1 is MNHEY and CDR2 is SMNVEV (reference sequence). This CDR3 region has 14 residues.

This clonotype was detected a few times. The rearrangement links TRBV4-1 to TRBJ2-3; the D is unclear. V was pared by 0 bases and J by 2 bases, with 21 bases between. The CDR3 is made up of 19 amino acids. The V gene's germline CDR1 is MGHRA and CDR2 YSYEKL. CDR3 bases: TGCGCCAGCAGCCAAGACCCCCGTTCCGCTTCAACTACCACAGATACGCAGTATTTT. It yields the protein CASSQDPRSASTTTDTQYF.

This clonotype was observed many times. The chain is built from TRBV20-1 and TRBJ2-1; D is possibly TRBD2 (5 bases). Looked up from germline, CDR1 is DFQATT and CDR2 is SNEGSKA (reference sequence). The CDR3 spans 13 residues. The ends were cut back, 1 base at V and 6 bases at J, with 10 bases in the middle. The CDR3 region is CSARALAGNEQFF. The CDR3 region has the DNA TGCAGTGCTAGAGCTCTAGCAGGCAATGAGCAGTTCTTC.

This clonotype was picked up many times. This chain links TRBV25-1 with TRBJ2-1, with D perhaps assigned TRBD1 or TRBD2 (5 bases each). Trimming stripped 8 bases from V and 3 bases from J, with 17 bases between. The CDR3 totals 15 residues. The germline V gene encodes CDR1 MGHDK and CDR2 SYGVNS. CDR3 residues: CASATLGDDYNEQFF. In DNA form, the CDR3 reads TGTGCCAGCGCCACCCTAGGGGACGACTACAATGAGCAGTTCTTC.

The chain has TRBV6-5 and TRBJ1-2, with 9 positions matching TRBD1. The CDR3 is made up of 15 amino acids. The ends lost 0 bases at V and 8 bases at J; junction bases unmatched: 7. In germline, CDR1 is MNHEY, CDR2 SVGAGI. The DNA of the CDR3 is TGTGCCAGCAGTTACTCTAGTTGGGGACAGGGCGGCTACACCTTC. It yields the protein CASSYSSWGQGGYTF.

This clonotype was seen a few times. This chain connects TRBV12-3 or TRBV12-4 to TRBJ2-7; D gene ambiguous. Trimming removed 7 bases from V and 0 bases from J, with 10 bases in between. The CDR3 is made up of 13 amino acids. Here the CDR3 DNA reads TGTGCCAGCACCCCGCCCGACTCCTACGAGCAGTACTTC. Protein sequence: CASTPPDSYEQYF.

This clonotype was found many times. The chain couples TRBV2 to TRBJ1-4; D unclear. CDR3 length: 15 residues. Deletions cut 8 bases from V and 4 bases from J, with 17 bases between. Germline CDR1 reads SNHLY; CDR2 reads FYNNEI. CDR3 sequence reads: CASCWRTRDNEKLFF. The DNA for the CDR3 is TGTGCCAGCTGTTGGAGAACACGGGATAATGAAAAACTGTTTTTT.

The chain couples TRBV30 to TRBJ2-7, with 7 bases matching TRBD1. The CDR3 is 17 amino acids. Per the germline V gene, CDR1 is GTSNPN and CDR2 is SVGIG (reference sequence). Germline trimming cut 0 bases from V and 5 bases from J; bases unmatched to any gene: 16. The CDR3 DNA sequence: TGTGCCTGGAGTGTACTCGGGACAGAGGTCAGTCCGGACGAGCAGTACTTC. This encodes CAWSVLGTEVSPDEQYF.

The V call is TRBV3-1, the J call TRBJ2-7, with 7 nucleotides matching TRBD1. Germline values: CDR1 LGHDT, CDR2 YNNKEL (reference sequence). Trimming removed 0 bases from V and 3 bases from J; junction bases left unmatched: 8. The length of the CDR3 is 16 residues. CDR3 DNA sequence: TGTGCCAGCAGCCAAGATCACAGGGGAACGGGCTACGAGCAGTACTTC. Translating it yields CASSQDHRGTGYEQYF.

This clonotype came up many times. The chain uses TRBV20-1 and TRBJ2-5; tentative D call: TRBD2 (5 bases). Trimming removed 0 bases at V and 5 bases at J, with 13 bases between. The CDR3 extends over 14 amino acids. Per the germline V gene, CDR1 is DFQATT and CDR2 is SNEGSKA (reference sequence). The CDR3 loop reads CSARDGGSAETQYF. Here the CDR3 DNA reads TGCAGTGCTAGAGATGGCGGGTCGGCGGAGACCCAGTACTTC.

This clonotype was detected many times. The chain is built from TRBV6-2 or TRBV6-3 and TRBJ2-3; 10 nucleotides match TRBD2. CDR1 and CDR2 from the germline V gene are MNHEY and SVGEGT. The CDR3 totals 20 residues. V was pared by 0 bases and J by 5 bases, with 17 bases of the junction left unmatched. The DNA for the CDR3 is TGTGCCAGCAGTTACTCCGCTTCGACTCCCTTAGCGGGAGGTGGAGATACGCAGTATTTT. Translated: CASSYSASTPLAGGGDTQYF.

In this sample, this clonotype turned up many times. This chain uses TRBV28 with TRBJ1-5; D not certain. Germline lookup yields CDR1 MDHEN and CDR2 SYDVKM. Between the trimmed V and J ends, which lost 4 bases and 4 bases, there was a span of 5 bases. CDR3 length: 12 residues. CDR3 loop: CASSSVNQPQHF. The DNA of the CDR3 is TGTGCCAGCAGTTCTGTGAATCAGCCCCAGCATTTT.

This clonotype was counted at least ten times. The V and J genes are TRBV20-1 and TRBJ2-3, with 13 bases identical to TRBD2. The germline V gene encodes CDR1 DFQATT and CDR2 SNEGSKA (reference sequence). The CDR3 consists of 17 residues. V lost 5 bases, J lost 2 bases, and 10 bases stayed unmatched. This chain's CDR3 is CSAHTSGGVFDTDTQYF. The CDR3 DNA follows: TGCAGTGCTCACACTAGCGGGGGGGTGTTTGACACAGATACGCAGTATTTT.